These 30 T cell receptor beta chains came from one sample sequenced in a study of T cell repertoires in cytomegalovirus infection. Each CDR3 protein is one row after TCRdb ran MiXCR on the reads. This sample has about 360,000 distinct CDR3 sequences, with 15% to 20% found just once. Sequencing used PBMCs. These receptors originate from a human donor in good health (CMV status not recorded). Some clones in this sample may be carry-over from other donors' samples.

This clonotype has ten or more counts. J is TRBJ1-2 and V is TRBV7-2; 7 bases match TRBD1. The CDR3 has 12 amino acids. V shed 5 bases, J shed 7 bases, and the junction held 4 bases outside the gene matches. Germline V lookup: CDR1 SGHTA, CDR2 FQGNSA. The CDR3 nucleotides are TGTGCCAGCAGCGCCGGGACAGCTGGCTACACCTTC. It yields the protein CASSAGTAGYTF.

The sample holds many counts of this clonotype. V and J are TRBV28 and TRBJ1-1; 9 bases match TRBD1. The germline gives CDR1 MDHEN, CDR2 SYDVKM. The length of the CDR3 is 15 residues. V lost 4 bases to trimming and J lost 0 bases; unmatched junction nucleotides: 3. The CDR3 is CASSSGTGMNTEAFF. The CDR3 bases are TGTGCCAGCAGTTCGGGGACAGGGATGAACACTGAAGCTTTCTTT.

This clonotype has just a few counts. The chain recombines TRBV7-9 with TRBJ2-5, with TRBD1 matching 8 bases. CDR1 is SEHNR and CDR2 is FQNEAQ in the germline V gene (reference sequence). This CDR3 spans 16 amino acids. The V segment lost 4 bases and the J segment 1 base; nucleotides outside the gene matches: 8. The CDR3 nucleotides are TGTGCCAGCAGCTCGACCGGGACAGGTACCCAAGAGACCCAGTACTTC. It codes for CASSSTGTGTQETQYF.

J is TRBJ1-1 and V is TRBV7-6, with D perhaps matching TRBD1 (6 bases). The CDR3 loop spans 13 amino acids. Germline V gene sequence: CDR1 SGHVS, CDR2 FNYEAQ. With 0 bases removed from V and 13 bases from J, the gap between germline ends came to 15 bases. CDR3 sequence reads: CASSLAYREIGFF. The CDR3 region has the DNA TGTGCCAGCAGCTTAGCCTACAGGGAAATCGGTTTCTTT.

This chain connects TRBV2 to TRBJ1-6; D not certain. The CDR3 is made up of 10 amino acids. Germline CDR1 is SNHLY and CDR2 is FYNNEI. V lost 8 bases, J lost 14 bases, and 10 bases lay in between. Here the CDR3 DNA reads TGTGCCAGCCTAGCGGCGGCCCTCCACTTT. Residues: CASLAAALHF.

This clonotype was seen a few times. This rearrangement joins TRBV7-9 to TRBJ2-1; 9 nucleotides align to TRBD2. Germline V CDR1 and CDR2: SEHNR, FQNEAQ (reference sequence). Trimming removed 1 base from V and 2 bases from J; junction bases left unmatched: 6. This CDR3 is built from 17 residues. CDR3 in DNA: TGTGCCAGCAGCTTAGTCGGGGCGGGAGGGCCCTACAATGAGCAGTTCTTC. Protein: CASSLVGAGGPYNEQFF.

The CDR3 DNA follows: TGTGCCAGCAGCTGGTTGAATCCCTACGAGCAGTACTTC. Its translation: CASSWLNPYEQYF. The gene calls are TRBV7-8 and TRBJ2-7; D gene unclear. Germline CDR1 reads SGHVS; CDR2 reads FQNEAQ. The CDR3 loop spans 13 amino acids. Trimming shortened V by 4 bases and J by 2 bases, and 9 bases separated the two germline ends. The entire variable domain, with the rest obtained from reference TRBV7-8 and TRBJ2-7, is as follows: GAGVSQSPRYKVAKRGQDVALRCDPISGHVSLFWYQQALGQGPEFLTYFQNEAQLDKSGLPSDRFFAERPEGSVSTLKIQRTQQEDSAVYLCASSWLNPYEQYFGPGTRLTVT.

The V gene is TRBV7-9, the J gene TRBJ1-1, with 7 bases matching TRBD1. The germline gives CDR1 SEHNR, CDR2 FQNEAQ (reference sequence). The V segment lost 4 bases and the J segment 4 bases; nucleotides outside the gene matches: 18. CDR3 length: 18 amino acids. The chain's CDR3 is CASSSSIYRGKGGTEAFF. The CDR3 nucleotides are TGTGCCAGCAGCTCGTCTATTTACAGGGGTAAGGGAGGCACTGAAGCTTTCTTT.

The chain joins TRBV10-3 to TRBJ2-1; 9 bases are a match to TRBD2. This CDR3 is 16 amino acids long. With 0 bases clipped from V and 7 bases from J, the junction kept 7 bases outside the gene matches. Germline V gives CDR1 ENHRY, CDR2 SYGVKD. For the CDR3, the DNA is TGTGCCATCAGTGAGTCGGATCAGCGGGAGGCTAATGAGCAGTTCTTC. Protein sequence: CAISESDQREANEQFF.

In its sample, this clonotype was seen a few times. CDR3 DNA: TGTGCCAGCAGTCCGTCGAGGCGGCAAGAGACCCAGTACTTC. Translation: CASSPSRRQETQYF. This rearrangement joins TRBV12-3 or TRBV12-4 to TRBJ2-5; D gene ambiguous. Between the trimmed V and J ends, which lost 5 bases and 2 bases, there was a span of 12 bases. The CDR3 runs to 14 residues.

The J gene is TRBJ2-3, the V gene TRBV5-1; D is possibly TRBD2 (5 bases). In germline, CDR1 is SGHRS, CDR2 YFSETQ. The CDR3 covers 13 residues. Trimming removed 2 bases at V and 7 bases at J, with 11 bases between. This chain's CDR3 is CASSFGITNTQYF. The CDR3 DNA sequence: TGCGCCAGCAGCTTCGGGATTACCAATACGCAGTATTTT.

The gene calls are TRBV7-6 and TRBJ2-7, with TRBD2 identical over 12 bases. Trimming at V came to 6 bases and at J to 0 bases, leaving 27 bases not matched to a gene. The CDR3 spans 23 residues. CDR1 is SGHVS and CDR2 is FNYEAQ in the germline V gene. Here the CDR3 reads CASSSGFGGPLAGGLISSYEQYF. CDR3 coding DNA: TGTGCCAGCAGTTCGGGATTCGGGGGCCCACTAGCGGGAGGCCTTATCAGCTCCTACGAGCAGTACTTC.

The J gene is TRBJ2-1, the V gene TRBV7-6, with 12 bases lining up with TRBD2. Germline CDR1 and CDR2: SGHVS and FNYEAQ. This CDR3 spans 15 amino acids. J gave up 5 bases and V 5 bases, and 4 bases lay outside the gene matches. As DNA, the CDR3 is TGTGCCAGCAGCAAACTAGCGGGGGGTCACAATGAGCAGTTCTTC. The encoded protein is CASSKLAGGHNEQFF.

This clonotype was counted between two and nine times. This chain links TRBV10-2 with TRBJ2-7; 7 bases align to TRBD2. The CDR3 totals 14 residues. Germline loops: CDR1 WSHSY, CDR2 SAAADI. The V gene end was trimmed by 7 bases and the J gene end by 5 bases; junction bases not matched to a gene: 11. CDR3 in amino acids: CASTESGGADEQYF. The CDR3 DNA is TGCGCCAGCACCGAGTCGGGGGGAGCGGACGAGCAGTACTTC.

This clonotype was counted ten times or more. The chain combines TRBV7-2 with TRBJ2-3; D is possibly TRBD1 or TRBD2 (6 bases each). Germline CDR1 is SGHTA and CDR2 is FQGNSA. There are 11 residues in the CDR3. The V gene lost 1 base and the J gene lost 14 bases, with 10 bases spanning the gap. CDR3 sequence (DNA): TGTGCCAGCAGCTTAGGGGGGGCGGTGTATTTT. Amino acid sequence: CASSLGGAVYF.

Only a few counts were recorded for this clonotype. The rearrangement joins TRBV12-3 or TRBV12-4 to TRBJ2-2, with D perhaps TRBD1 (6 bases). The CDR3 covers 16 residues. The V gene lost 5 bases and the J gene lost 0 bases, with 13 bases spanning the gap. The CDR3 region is CASSRDILSNTGELFF. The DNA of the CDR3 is TGTGCCAGCAGTCGGGACATACTCTCGAACACCGGGGAGCTGTTTTTT.

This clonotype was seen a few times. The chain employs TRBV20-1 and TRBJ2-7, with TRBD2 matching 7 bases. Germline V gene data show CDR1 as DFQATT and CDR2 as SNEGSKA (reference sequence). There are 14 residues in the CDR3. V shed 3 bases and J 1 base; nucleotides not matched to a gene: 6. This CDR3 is CSASQRGSSYEQYF. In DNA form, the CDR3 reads TGCAGTGCTAGTCAACGCGGGAGTTCCTACGAGCAGTACTTC.

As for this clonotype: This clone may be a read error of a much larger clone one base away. The CDR3 region has the DNA TGTGCCAGCGGCTTCAGAGCGGGGGGCATCTACAATGAGCAGTTCTTC. It specifies CASGFRAGGIYNEQFF. The rearrangement links TRBV7-6 to TRBJ2-1; 9 nucleotides match TRBD2. The CDR3 has 16 amino acids. Looked up from germline, CDR1 is SGHVS and CDR2 is FNYEAQ.

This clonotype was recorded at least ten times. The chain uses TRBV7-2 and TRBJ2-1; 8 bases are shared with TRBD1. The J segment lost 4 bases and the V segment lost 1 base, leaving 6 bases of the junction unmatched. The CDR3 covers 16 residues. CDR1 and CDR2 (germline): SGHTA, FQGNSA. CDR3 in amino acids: CASSLGGGTGYNEQFF. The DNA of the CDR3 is TGTGCCAGCAGCTTAGGAGGTGGGACAGGATACAATGAGCAGTTCTTC.

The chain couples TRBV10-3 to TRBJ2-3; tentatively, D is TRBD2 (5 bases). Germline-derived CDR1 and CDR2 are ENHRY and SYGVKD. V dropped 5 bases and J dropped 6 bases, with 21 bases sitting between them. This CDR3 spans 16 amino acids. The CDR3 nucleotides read TGTGCCATCAGTCCACTGGAGGTGGCTTCGTCGGATACGCAGTATTTT. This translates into CAISPLEVASSDTQYF.

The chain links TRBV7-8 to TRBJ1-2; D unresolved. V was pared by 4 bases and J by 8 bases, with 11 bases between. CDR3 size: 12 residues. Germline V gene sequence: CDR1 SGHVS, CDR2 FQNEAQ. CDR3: CASSSTWRGYTF. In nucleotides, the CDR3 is TGTGCCAGCAGCTCGACCTGGCGGGGCTACACCTTC.

This CDR3 reads CASSQATGQRLARNTIYF. CDR3 in DNA: TGTGCCAGCAGCCAGGCTACTGGACAGCGCCTCGCCCGAAACACCATATATTTT. This chain uses TRBV4-2 with TRBJ1-3, with D tentatively TRBD1 (6 bases). This CDR3 has 18 residues. Looked up from germline, CDR1 is LGHNA and CDR2 is YNFKEQ. The V end was cut by 3 bases, the J end by 5 bases, with 23 bases between.

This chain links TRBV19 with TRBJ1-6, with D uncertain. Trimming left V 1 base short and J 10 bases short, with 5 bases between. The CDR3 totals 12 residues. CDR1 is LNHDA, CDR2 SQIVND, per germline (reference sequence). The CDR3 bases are TGTGCCAGTAGTATAGGTGGGTCACCCCTCCACTTT. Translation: CASSIGGSPLHF.

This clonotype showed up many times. The CDR3: CASSLVWQNTEAFF. As DNA, the CDR3 is TGTGCCAGCAGCTTAGTATGGCAGAACACTGAAGCTTTCTTT. The V call is TRBV7-2, the J call TRBJ1-1; no firm D call. V was cut by 1 base and J by 1 base, with 7 bases left in between. Germline-derived CDR1 and CDR2 are SGHTA and FQGNSA. This CDR3 spans 14 amino acids.

The CDR3 coding sequence is TGTGCCAGCAGCTTAGATCCGGCGGGGGGACAGGGGACCCAGTACTTC. Its translation is CASSLDPAGGQGTQYF. The chain couples TRBV7-8 to TRBJ2-5; D might be TRBD1 (9 bases). CDR1 SGHVS and CDR2 FQNEAQ come from the germline V gene. This CDR3 is built from 16 residues. Between the trimmed V and J ends, which lost 1 base and 7 bases, there was a span of 19 bases.

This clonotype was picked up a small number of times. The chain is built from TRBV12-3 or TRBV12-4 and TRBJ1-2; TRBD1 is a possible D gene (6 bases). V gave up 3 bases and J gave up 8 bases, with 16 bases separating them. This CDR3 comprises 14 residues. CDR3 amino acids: CASSFAGGGRGYTF. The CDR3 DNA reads TGTGCCAGCAGTTTCGCCGGAGGGGGGAGAGGCTACACCTTC.

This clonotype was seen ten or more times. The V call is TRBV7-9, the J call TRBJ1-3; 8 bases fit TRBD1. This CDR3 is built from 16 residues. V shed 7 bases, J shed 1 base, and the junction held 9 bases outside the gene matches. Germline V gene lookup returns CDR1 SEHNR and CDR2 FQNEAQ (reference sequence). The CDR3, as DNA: TGTGCCAGCAAGATGGTGACAGGGGAATCTGGAAACACCATATATTTT. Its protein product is CASKMVTGESGNTIYF. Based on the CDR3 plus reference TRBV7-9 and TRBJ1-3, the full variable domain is DTGVSQNPRHKITKRGQNVTFRCDPISEHNRLYWYRQTLGQGPEFLTYFQNEAQLEKSRLLSDRFSAERPKGSFSTLEIQRTEQGDSAMYLCASKMVTGESGNTIYFGEGSWLTVV.

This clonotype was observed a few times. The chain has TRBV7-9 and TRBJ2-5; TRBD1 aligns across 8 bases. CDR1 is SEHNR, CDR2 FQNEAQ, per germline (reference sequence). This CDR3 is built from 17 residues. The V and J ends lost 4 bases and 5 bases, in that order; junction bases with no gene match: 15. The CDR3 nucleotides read TGTGCCAGCAGCTCCCCGAACAGGGGGATAGGTCGGGAGACCCAGTACTTC. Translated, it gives CASSSPNRGIGRETQYF.

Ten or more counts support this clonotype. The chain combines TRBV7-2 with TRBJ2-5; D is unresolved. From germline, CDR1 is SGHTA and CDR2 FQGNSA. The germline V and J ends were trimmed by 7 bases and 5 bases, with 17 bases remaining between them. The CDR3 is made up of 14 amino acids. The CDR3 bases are TGTGCCAGCAACGACCGTTTGGGCGAGGAGACCCAGTACTTC. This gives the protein CASNDRLGEETQYF.

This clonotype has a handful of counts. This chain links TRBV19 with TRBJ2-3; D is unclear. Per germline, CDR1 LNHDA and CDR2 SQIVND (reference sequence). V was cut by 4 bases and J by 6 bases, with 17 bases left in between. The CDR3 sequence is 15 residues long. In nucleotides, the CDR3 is TGTGCCAGTAGTAAAGGCCGTTGGGTCCGGGATACGCAGTATTTT. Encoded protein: CASSKGRWVRDTQYF.